The source of this TCR beta chain is a study of cytomegalovirus exposure and HLA in healthy donors. Study-wide points: Most TCR sequences proved rare, with some public TCRs found in many donors. What a later analysis showed was that several of the most significant clusters appeared linked to common viral pathogens. A later look showed TCR association rates differing by HLA locus, highest for DRB1 and lowest for HLA-C.

Regarding this clone: Antigen specificity is unknown.

In the PCR, 60 Vbeta and 13 Jbeta primers were used. The repertoire was sequenced with immunoSEQ multiplex PCR; TCRdb's copy has only in-frame clones and lacks some. The repertoire includes about 170,000 clones, approximately 76% of them detected once, and roughly 5.4% sits in the top ten. In germline, CDR1 is SEHNR, CDR2 FQNEAQ (reference sequence). With V trimmed by 5 bases and J by 7 bases, 9 bases remained unmatched. CDR3 size: 15 residues. This sequence was found in a woman in her late teens or twenties in good health and CMV-seropositive. The sample was PBMCs. The rearrangement links TRBV7-9 to TRBJ2-7, with 12 bases lining up with TRBD2. CDR3 sequence: CASSATSGGPREQYF. The CDR3 bases are TGTGCCAGCAGCGCGACTAGCGGGGGCCCCCGGGAGCAGTACTTC.